Given below is one TCR beta chain in context. The data are from a study of T cells after yellow fever vaccination. Germline CDR1 SGHRS, CDR2 YFSETQ. The CDR3 has 17 residues. Trimming cost V 0 bases and J 2 bases; bases outside gene matches: 6. The TCR cDNA carried a universal primer site and UMIs from 5'RACE template switching. In TCRdb, the 5' RACE reads were re-called with MiXCR into one record per CDR3 protein. The repertoire includes roughly 350,000 distinct CDR3 sequences, about 4% of them detected once, and 20% to 25% sits in the top ten. This TCR was recovered from a man aged 18 to 29 who received the YFV17D yellow fever vaccine. The chain joins TRBV5-1 to TRBJ2-5, with TRBD1 matching over 11 bases. This specimen was PBMCs, taken 5 days after the yellow fever booster vaccination. CDR3 in DNA: TGCGCCAGCAGCTTGGACGGACAGGGGGCGACACAAGAGACCCAGTACTTC. Its translation: CASSLDGQGATQETQYF. The variable domain in full, completed from reference TRBV5-1 and TRBJ2-5, reads KAGVTQTPRYLIKTRGQQVTLSCSPISGHRSVSWYQQTPGQGLQFLFEYFSETQRNKGNFPGRFSGRQFSNSRSEMNVSTLELGDSALYLCASSLDGQGATQETQYFGPGTRLLVL.